This T cell receptor beta chain was captured in a study of blood T cells in healthy people across ages. CDR1 DFQATT and CDR2 SNEGSKA come from the germline V gene (reference sequence). The CDR3 spans 19 residues. Regarding this clonotype: A read error may be the cause here, since a much bigger clone is one base away.

Primers used in a second PCR of roughly 6 to 12 cycles were a sample-barcoded 5' primer and a J-beta primer mix. TCRdb itself ran the 5' RACE reads through MiXCR, one entry per CDR3 protein. Of under 1,000,000 distinct CDR3 sequences listed, under 40% are singletons. The rearrangement uses TRBV20-1 and TRBJ2-1; 8 bases agree with TRBD2. The receptor was isolated from a man in his late teens or twenties in good health. Sequencing was done on a sample of blood. Written as DNA, the CDR3 is TGCGGTGCTAGAGATGAGGAAGCGGGGGCCCTAATAGTCTACAATGAGCAGTTCTTC. Translating it yields CGARDEEAGALIVYNEQFF.